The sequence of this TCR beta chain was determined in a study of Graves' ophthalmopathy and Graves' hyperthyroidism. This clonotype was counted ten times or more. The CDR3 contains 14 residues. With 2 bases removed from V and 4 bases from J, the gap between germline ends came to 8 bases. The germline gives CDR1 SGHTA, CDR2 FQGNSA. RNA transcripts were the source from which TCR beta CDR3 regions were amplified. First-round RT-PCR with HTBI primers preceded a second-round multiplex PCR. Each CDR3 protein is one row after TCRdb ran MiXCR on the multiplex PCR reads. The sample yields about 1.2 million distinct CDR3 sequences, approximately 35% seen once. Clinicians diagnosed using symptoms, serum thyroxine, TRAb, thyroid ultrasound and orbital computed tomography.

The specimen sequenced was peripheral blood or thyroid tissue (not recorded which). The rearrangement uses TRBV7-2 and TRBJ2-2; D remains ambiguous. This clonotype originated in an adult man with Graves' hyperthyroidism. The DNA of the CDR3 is TGTGCCAGCAGCTTACTAGATACCACCGGGGAGCTGTTTTTT. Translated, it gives CASSLLDTTGELFF.